A selection of T cell receptor beta chains follows, all from one sample in a study of CD8+ T cells in alopecia areata. Sequenced by immunoSEQ multiplex PCR; TCRdb stores in-frame clones only, minus some. The sample yields some 200,000 clones, 50% to 60% seen once. The specimen was CD4+ T cells sorted from blood, collected at week 0. These receptors were obtained from a human donor with alopecia areata. CDR3s leave out the opening cysteine and the closing phenylalanine or tryptophan.

j_gene	v_gene	CDR3aa
TRBJ1-2	TRBV6-5	ASRPRGGSGYT
TRBJ2-3	TRBV29-1	SVGPGSTDTQY
TRBJ2-1	TRBV5-1	ASSWGQGFSEQF
TRBJ2-4	TRBV7-9	ASSASGGTQIQY
TRBJ2-1	TRBV28	ASSADRVMVEQF
TRBJ2-7	TRBV29-1	SVEIRAEQY
TRBJ2-1	TRBV5-1	ASSLVVGPYNEQF
TRBJ1-5	TRBV4-1	ASSQYARKGGQGSNQPQH
TRBJ1-2	TRBV11-3	ASSLRGRVDGYT
TRBJ2-7	TRBV18	ASSPYGGSSYEQY
TRBJ1-6	TRBV30	ASGEGSPLH
TRBJ2-1	TRBV7-2	ASSLHPPNEQF
TRBJ2-1	TRBV30	AWKKGLAGNEQF
TRBJ1-2	TRBV19	ASSISPGTGGSYT
TRBJ2-2	TRBV5-1	ASTSTTRVYTGELF
TRBJ2-5	TRBV7-9	ASSKAVGAQETQY
TRBJ2-3	TRBV29-1	SVAGTDTQY
TRBJ2-3	TRBV25-1	ASSDTGGYSTDTQY
TRBJ2-7	TRBV6-6	ASSYEPDEQY
TRBJ1-2	TRBV6-5	ASSYGQGRGYT
TRBJ1-5	TRBV27	ASNQGGSNQPQH
TRBJ1-6	TRBV4-1	ASSQVPSSPLH
TRBJ2-4	TRBV5-4	ASSLAQGAQGNIQY
TRBJ1-2	TRBV19	ASRGTEPNYGYT
TRBJ1-5	TRBV5-1	ASSPRDSYNQPQH
TRBJ2-5	TRBV5-6	ASSTVGWQETQY
TRBJ1-2	TRBV14	ASSPQGTHGYT
TRBJ2-7	TRBV11-3	ASSSDRVREQY
TRBJ2-7	TRBV5-6	ASNQGYEQY
TRBJ2-5	TRBV4-1	ASSHLGGLQETQY
TRBJ2-5	TRBV27	ASSPLVGGETQY
TRBJ1-5	TRBV29-1	SVGGEGQPQH